This is a list of T cell receptor beta chains from one sample in a study of T cell repertoires in cytomegalovirus infection. Their antigen targets remain unknown. MiXCR was run by TCRdb on the reads, yielding one entry per CDR3 protein. Of 800,000 to 950,000 distinct CDR3 sequences listed, 32% are singletons. Here the sequenced sample was cultured CD8+ T cells from PBMCs, taken from culture after CMV antigen stimulation. These receptors were obtained from a human donor in good health (CMV status not recorded). Some clones in this sample may be carry-over from other donors' samples. Both conserved end residues are trimmed from each CDR3. The order of the fields is J gene, CDR3 length, V gene, CDR3 protein.

TRBJ1-1	8	TRBV20-1	SSVLTEAF
TRBJ1-2	12	TRBV27	ASSFGRLGYGYT
TRBJ2-5	12	TRBV7-8	ASSLEPGGETQY
TRBJ1-5	13	TRBV7-9	ASSLGGEGGQPQH
TRBJ2-1	13	TRBV20-1	SARDQRVGGNEQF
TRBJ1-5	10	TRBV19	ASRDIYQPQH
TRBJ2-2	13	TRBV5-6	ASSSDRANTGELF
TRBJ2-2	11	TRBV19	ASEPGPTGELF
TRBJ2-7	14	TRBV4-1	ASTHRVGQGSSEQY
TRBJ2-2	14	TRBV4-2	ASSFEGNPNTGELF
TRBJ1-1	12	TRBV4-1	ASSHRGQGAVAF